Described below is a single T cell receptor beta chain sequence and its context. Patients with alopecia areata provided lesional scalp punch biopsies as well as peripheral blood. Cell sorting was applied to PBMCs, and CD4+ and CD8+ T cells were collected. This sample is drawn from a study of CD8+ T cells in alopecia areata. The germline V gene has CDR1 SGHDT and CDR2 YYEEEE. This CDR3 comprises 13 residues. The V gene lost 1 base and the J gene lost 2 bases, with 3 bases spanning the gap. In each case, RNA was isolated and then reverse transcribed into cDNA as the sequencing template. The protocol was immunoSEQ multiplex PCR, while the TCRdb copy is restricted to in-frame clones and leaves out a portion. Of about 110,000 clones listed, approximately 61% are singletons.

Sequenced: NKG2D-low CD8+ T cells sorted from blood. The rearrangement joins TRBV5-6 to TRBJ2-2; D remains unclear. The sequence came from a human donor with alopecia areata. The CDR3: CASSLPNTGELFF. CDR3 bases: TGTGCCAGCAGCTTGCCCAACACCGGGGAGCTGTTTTTT.